The 12 T cell receptor beta chains presented below share a single source sample, sequenced in a study of Graves' ophthalmopathy and Graves' hyperthyroidism. CDR3 regions of TCR beta were amplified from RNA transcripts. The library came from an HTBI-primed first-round RT-PCR and a second-round multiplex PCR. TCRdb independently ran MiXCR on the multiplex PCR reads; one entry per CDR3 protein. The sample consists of hundreds of thousands of distinct CDR3 sequences, approximately 39% of them appearing once. Sequencing was done on a sample of peripheral blood. Source of these receptors: an adult man with Graves' ophthalmopathy.

This clonotype was counted a single time. Since a much larger clone is just one base distant, this may be a read error. The genes are TRBV20-1 and TRBJ1-3; D ambiguous. Germline values: CDR1 DFQATT, CDR2 SNEGSKA (reference sequence). The V and J ends lost 6 bases and 0 bases respectively, with 12 bases between them. CDR3 length equals 14 residues. CDR3: CSALEIDSGNTIYF. For the CDR3, the DNA is TGCAGTGCCCTGGAAATAGACTCTGGAAACACCATATATTTT.

The chain uses TRBV11-2 and TRBJ2-2; D might be TRBD2 (7 bases). Germline V lookup: CDR1 SGHAT, CDR2 FQNNGV. CDR3 length: 20 residues. The ends were cut back, 0 bases at V and 1 base at J, with 21 bases in the middle. Here the CDR3 reads CASSLDHRGAKPMNTGELFF. The DNA of the CDR3 is TGTGCCAGCAGCTTAGATCATCGGGGGGCAAAACCAATGAACACCGGGGAGCTGTTTTTT.

This clonotype was detected many times. This rearrangement joins TRBV2 to TRBJ1-1; 7 nucleotides align to TRBD1. Losses at the gene ends were 3 bases for V and 1 base for J; bases not matched to a gene: 5. The CDR3 spans 15 residues. The germline CDR1 and CDR2 sequences are SNHLY and FYNNEI. The CDR3 sequence: CASSDRQGGNTEAFF. Written as DNA, the CDR3 is TGTGCCAGCAGTGATCGACAGGGCGGGAACACTGAAGCTTTCTTT.

This clonotype was counted many times. The rearrangement joins TRBV29-1 to TRBJ2-7, with no clear D. CDR3 length: 12 amino acids. Germline-derived CDR1 and CDR2 are SQVTM and ANQGSEA. V was pared by 2 bases and J by 4 bases, with 9 bases between. The CDR3 bases are TGCAGCGTTGAACTAAATCCATACGAGCAGTACTTC. This gives the protein CSVELNPYEQYF.

The table lists this clonotype with many counts. The genes are TRBV10-3 and TRBJ1-2; TRBD1 agrees at 8 bases. This CDR3 is 14 amino acids long. The germline CDR1 and CDR2 sequences are ENHRY and SYGVKD. V was pared by 0 bases and J by 3 bases, with 0 bases of the junction left unmatched. Here the CDR3 DNA reads TGTGCCATCAGTGAGTCGGGACAGGACTATGGCTACACCTTC. Translating it yields CAISESGQDYGYTF.

This clonotype was counted only a few times. The chain uses TRBV15 and TRBJ1-1; D ambiguous. The length of the CDR3 is 13 residues. Germline lookup yields CDR1 LNHNV and CDR2 YYDKDF (reference sequence). Trimming took off 11 bases at V and 1 base at J, with 14 bases between the two ends. CDR3 in amino acids: CAYNREENTEAFF. The CDR3, as DNA: TGTGCCTATAACAGAGAGGAGAACACTGAAGCTTTCTTT.

A note on this clonotype: This sequence may be a read error, since a much larger clone differs from it by one base. The rearrangement uses TRBV7-2 and TRBJ1-1; D is possibly TRBD1 (6 bases). CDR3 length: 15 amino acids. V was clipped by 5 bases and J by 3 bases, with 16 bases between them. CDR1 and CDR2 (germline): SGHTA, FQGNSA. The CDR3 is CASSVDRTAYTEAFF. CDR3 nucleotides: TGTGCCAGCAGCGTAGATCGGACAGCGTACACTGAAGCTTTCTTT.

This clonotype was observed many times. Compared with germline, one end of the junction differs, possibly owing to a read error. This sequence joins TRBV12-3 or TRBV12-4 and TRBJ1-6, with TRBD1 matching 8 bases. The CDR3 has 12 residues. The CDR3 protein is CASSPAGQGNDF. CDR3 DNA: TGTGCCAGCAGCCCTGCCGGACAGGGCAACGACTTT.

Ten or more counts support this clonotype. The chain employs TRBV19 and TRBJ1-5; TRBD1 is a possible D gene (5 bases). Germline CDR1 LNHDA, CDR2 SQIVND (reference sequence). The CDR3 has 18 amino acids. Trimming took off 6 bases at V and 1 base at J, with 22 bases between the two ends. DNA of the CDR3: TGTGCCAGTAGCACCGGGACGCTAAGGGGACGGAGCAATCAGCCCCAGCATTTT. Its translation: CASSTGTLRGRSNQPQHF.

The sample holds many counts of this clonotype. The chain carries TRBV12-3 or TRBV12-4 and TRBJ2-7, with D maybe TRBD2 (6 bases). V was pared by 6 bases and J by 2 bases, with 11 bases between. The CDR3 totals 13 residues. The CDR3 DNA reads as TGTGCCAGCAGACGGGCGGGGACCTACGAGCAGTACTTC. Its translation: CASRRAGTYEQYF.

This clonotype was seen at least ten times. The CDR3 nucleotides read TGTGCCAGCAGTGAGGGGGACAGGGGGCTTAACGAGCAGTACTTC. Protein: CASSEGDRGLNEQYF. V is TRBV2 and J is TRBJ2-7; 12 bases match TRBD1. CDR1 and CDR2 (germline): SNHLY, FYNNEI. With 3 bases clipped from V and 5 bases from J, the junction kept 5 bases outside the gene matches. The CDR3 is made up of 15 amino acids.

This clonotype was seen a few times. V and J are TRBV12-3 or TRBV12-4 and TRBJ1-2; D is unresolved. Trimming left V 1 base short and J 9 bases short, with 15 bases between. This CDR3 region has 14 residues. The CDR3 here is CASSLGISTKSYTF. For the CDR3, the DNA is TGTGCCAGCAGTTTAGGAATATCCACGAAAAGCTACACCTTC.